Each of the 9 T cell receptor beta chains below was sequenced from the same sample in a study of blood T cell repertoires in COVID-19. The method was immunoSEQ multiplex PCR; TCRdb's version includes in-frame clones alone and lacks a portion of them. The table has 90,000 to 110,000 clones, 65% to 90% seen once. Material for sequencing was peripheral blood. Source of these receptors: a man between 50 and 59 years old with acute or convalescent COVID-19.

The rearrangement uses TRBV11-2 and TRBJ2-7, with D unclear. Germline V gene data show CDR1 as SGHAT and CDR2 as FQNNGV. This CDR3 spans 15 amino acids. The ends were cut back, 1 base at V and 3 bases at J, with 13 bases in the middle. The CDR3 nucleotides are TGTGCCAGCAGCTTAGGAGCAGGTTTTTTCTACGAGCAGTACTTC. Its protein product is CASSLGAGFFYEQYF.

The chain joins TRBV27 to TRBJ2-2; 11 positions match TRBD1. The germline V gene encodes CDR1 MNHEY and CDR2 SMNVEV (reference sequence). V lost 6 bases to trimming and J lost 5 bases; unmatched junction nucleotides: 2. The CDR3 totals 14 residues. The CDR3: CASRDRGLTGELFF. The CDR3 DNA reads TGTGCCAGCAGGGACAGGGGGCTGACCGGGGAGCTGTTTTTT.

The gene calls are TRBV18 and TRBJ1-1; 9 bases are a match to TRBD1. The CDR3 runs 15 residues. V shed 5 bases and J 4 bases; nucleotides not matched to a gene: 8. The germline gives CDR1 KGHSH, CDR2 LQKENI. CDR3 region: CASSSPGTGTTEAFF. CDR3 bases: TGTGCCAGCTCAAGCCCCGGGACAGGGACCACTGAAGCTTTCTTT.

This chain uses TRBV5-5 with TRBJ1-5; 7 bases fit TRBD1. With V trimmed by 4 bases and J by 3 bases, 7 bases remained unmatched. The CDR3 covers 15 residues. Germline lookup yields CDR1 SGHKS and CDR2 YYEKEE (reference sequence). The CDR3 spells CASSPGDRDNQPQHF. The CDR3 DNA reads TGTGCCAGCAGCCCGGGCGACAGGGACAATCAGCCCCAGCATTTT.

The V gene is TRBV15, the J gene TRBJ2-5, with D tentatively TRBD2 (5 bases). Trimming took off 4 bases at V and 3 bases at J, with 18 bases between the two ends. The CDR3 totals 16 residues. Per germline, CDR1 LNHNV and CDR2 YYDKDF (reference sequence). CDR3 sequence (DNA): TGTGCCACCAGCACCCAAAAAGCTAGCTACAAAGAGACCCAGTACTTC. It is translated as CATSTQKASYKETQYF.

V is TRBV11-2 and J is TRBJ2-5, with a weak D call TRBD1 (6 bases). The CDR3 consists of 12 residues. Trimming left V 8 bases short and J 4 bases short, with 11 bases between. Germline assignment: CDR1 SGHAT and CDR2 FQNNGV. CDR3 residues: CASAIQGETQYF. Written as DNA, the CDR3 is TGTGCCAGCGCTATACAGGGAGAGACCCAGTACTTC.

The rearrangement links TRBV27 to TRBJ2-2, with TRBD2 matching 16 bases. Germline assignment: CDR1 MNHEY and CDR2 SMNVEV (reference sequence). Germline trimming cut 8 bases from V and 5 bases from J; bases unmatched to any gene: 2. The CDR3 runs to 15 residues. The CDR3 DNA sequence: TGTGCCAGCCTGGGACTAGCGGGAGGGACCGGGGAGCTGTTTTTT. Protein product: CASLGLAGGTGELFF.

V is TRBV13 and J is TRBJ1-1; D unclear. The CDR3 is 14 amino acids. The V gene lost 1 base and the J gene lost 4 bases, with 10 bases spanning the gap. Looked up from germline, CDR1 is PRHDT and CDR2 is FYEKMQ (reference sequence). CDR3 sequence (DNA): TGTGCCAGCAGCTTAGATGCGGGGAGCACTGAAGCTTTCTTT. It codes for CASSLDAGSTEAFF.

This clone was observed a handful of times. The CDR3 DNA reads as TGTGCCAGCAGTCCTCTTTTTGCCGAAGAGGGGGCATATGGCTACACCTTC. It translates to CASSPLFAEEGAYGYTF. V gene TRBV7-9 combines with J gene TRBJ1-2, with 7 positions matching TRBD1. CDR3 length equals 17 residues. Per the germline V gene, CDR1 is SEHNR and CDR2 is FQNEAQ (reference sequence). J lost 5 bases, V lost 6 bases, and 18 bases had no gene match.